This T cell receptor (beta chain) was identified in a study of blood T cell repertoires in COVID-19. This clone showed up many times. In the original workflow: How many nucleated cells were present was estimated from reference gene primer amplification. The assay was immunoSEQ multiplex PCR, and TCRdb's table has in-frame clones only and misses some. D and trimming come from the DNA, and the V and J calls and clone size come from that table. Altogether around 160,000 clones are present, approximately 86% being singletons, with the ten largest covering roughly 8.2%. Germline V gives CDR1 KGHDR, CDR2 SFDVKD. After removal of 7 bases from V and 0 bases from J, the junction contained 1 base not matched to a gene. CDR3 size: 13 residues.

The source of this sequence is a man in his sixties with acute or convalescent COVID-19. The V and J genes are TRBV24-1 and TRBJ1-2; 7 bases are shared with TRBD1. Sequenced material: peripheral blood. Written as DNA, the CDR3 is TGTGCCACCAGCCAGGGGGCTAACTATGGCTACACCTTC. As protein: CATSQGANYGYTF.